Following are 7 T cell receptor beta chains from one sample sequenced in a study of OX40 agonist ivuxolimab in advanced cancers. Here immunoSEQ multiplex PCR was the method, and the copy in TCRdb shows in-frame clones only, minus some. The sample has tens of thousands of clones; roughly 87% are singletons. Specimen: CD4+ or CD8+ T cells sorted from blood, collected in a trial of the OX40 agonist ivuxolimab. The receptors originated from an adult with an advanced solid tumor such as melanoma, head and neck, liver or kidney cancer.

The rearrangement links TRBV29-1 to TRBJ2-7; no clear D. Germline V gives CDR1 SQVTM, CDR2 ANQGSEA. This CDR3 is 12 amino acids long. V lost 7 bases and J 7 bases, leaving 17 bases between the germline ends. As DNA, the CDR3 is TGCAGCGGCTCAGTAGGTGGGTTTGAGCAGTACTTC. This sequence encodes CSGSVGGFEQYF.

This clone has a single count. The V call is TRBV7-3, the J call TRBJ2-3; 8 nucleotides match TRBD2. Unmatched junction bases numbered 7, after V lost 5 bases and J lost 6 bases. This CDR3 has 14 amino acids. The germline V gene encodes CDR1 SGHTA and CDR2 FQGTGA. CDR3 amino acids: CASSPSGGSDTQYF. The CDR3, as DNA: TGTGCCAGCAGCCCTTCGGGGGGGTCGGATACGCAGTATTTT.

The CDR3 here is CASSLTTQNTGELFF. The CDR3 DNA reads as TGCGCCAGCAGCTTAACGACCCAGAACACCGGGGAGCTGTTTTTT. This chain connects TRBV5-1 to TRBJ2-2, with D unclear. There are 15 residues in the CDR3. Germline assignment: CDR1 SGHRS and CDR2 YFSETQ. V lost 2 bases, J lost 1 base, and 9 bases lay in between. The entire variable domain, with the rest obtained from reference TRBV5-1 and TRBJ2-2, is as follows: KAGVTQTPRYLIKTRGQQVTLSCSPISGHRSVSWYQQTPGQGLQFLFEYFSETQRNKGNFPGRFSGRQFSNSRSEMNVSTLELGDSALYLCASSLTTQNTGELFFGEGSRLTVL.

The sample holds one count of this clone. The J gene is TRBJ2-2, the V gene TRBV4-2, with D perhaps being TRBD1 or TRBD2 (5 bases each). The CDR3 has 17 amino acids. Germline V lookup: CDR1 LGHNA, CDR2 YNFKEQ. V was cut by 0 bases and J by 1 base, with 12 bases left in between. The CDR3 DNA reads as TGTGCCAGCAGCCAAGATCGGGGACGCCGGAACACCGGGGAGCTGTTTTTT. Translated: CASSQDRGRRNTGELFF.

The chain uses TRBV27 and TRBJ1-5; 7 bases map to TRBD1. The CDR3 extends over 17 amino acids. Germline CDR1 and CDR2: MNHEY and SMNVEV (reference sequence). With 6 bases clipped from V and 2 bases from J, the junction kept 13 bases outside the gene matches. The CDR3 protein is CASSRARQGFGNQPQHF. DNA for the CDR3: TGTGCCAGCAGCCGCGCTCGACAGGGATTCGGCAATCAGCCCCAGCATTTT.

The V and J genes are TRBV7-2 and TRBJ2-2; 9 nucleotides align to TRBD1. The CDR3 contains 15 residues. Germline CDR1 and CDR2: SGHTA and FQGNSA. The ends lost 4 bases at V and 7 bases at J; junction bases unmatched: 7. This chain's CDR3 is CASSWKTGGNGELFF. CDR3 bases: TGTGCCAGCAGCTGGAAAACAGGGGGCAACGGGGAGCTGTTTTTT.

V is TRBV20-1 and J is TRBJ2-3; unclear D gene. The CDR3 is made up of 11 amino acids. The V gene's germline CDR1 is DFQATT and CDR2 SNEGSKA (reference sequence). The germline V and J ends were trimmed by 0 bases and 4 bases, with 2 bases remaining between them. CDR3: CSARDPDTQYF. The CDR3 nucleotides are TGCAGTGCTAGAGATCCAGATACGCAGTATTTT.